Listed below are T cell receptor beta chains from one sample, sequenced in a study of OX40 agonist ivuxolimab in advanced cancers. Using immunoSEQ multiplex PCR, the repertoire was profiled, and TCRdb retains in-frame clones only, with some absent. Of tens of thousands of clones in the sample, approximately 84% were seen once. The source was CD4+ or CD8+ T cells sorted from blood, collected in a trial of the OX40 agonist ivuxolimab. These TCRs come from an adult with an advanced solid tumor such as melanoma, head and neck, liver or kidney cancer. Each CDR3 is given without its conserved first and last residue. Clone size appears in some rows only: once, few, many, or a class for an expanded clone.

V: TRBV6-1; J: TRBJ2-3; size: -; CDR3: ASSWARRNTDTQY
V: TRBV2; J: TRBJ1-1; size: -; CDR3: ASRGDTGRRNTEAF
V: TRBV11-2; J: TRBJ1-1; size: -; CDR3: ASSSQYRDAEAF
V: TRBV30; J: TRBJ1-5; size: -; CDR3: AWSVQDHQPQH
V: TRBV6-6; J: TRBJ2-3; size: -; CDR3: ASSYSVGGADTQY
V: TRBV14; J: TRBJ1-4; size: -; CDR3: ASRRDRQINEKLF
V: TRBV5-1; J: TRBJ1-1; size: few; CDR3: ASSTGQGGGNTEAF
V: TRBV7-6; J: TRBJ2-3; size: -; CDR3: ASSPRQGHTDTQY
V: TRBV19; J: TRBJ2-7; size: -; CDR3: ASSVGVWEQY
V: TRBV6-5; J: TRBJ1-2; size: -; CDR3: ASSGRDYGYT
V: TRBV28; J: TRBJ1-3; size: -; CDR3: ASSRQGRADTIY
V: TRBV11-3; J: TRBJ2-2; size: -; CDR3: ASSDQEYTGELF
V: TRBV27; J: TRBJ2-5; size: -; CDR3: ASSSILGAQY
V: TRBV7-2; J: TRBJ2-7; size: -; CDR3: ASSLGTPYEQY
V: TRBV7-9; J: TRBJ2-7; size: -; CDR3: ASSLEEGFTYYEQY
V: TRBV18; J: TRBJ2-7; size: -; CDR3: ASSPTSGKGSYEQY
V: TRBV9; J: TRBJ1-3; size: -; CDR3: ASSAAGNTIY
V: TRBV27; J: TRBJ2-1; size: -; CDR3: ASRSGGDLYNEQF
V: TRBV2; J: TRBJ1-1; size: -; CDR3: ASQRRGNANTEAF
V: TRBV9; J: TRBJ2-1; size: -; CDR3: ASSSRGRTSSSYNEQF
V: TRBV5-4; J: TRBJ2-7; size: -; CDR3: ASSTGNYEQY
V: TRBV13; J: TRBJ2-7; size: -; CDR3: ASSSTRTSGNPGEQY
V: TRBV6-1; J: TRBJ1-1; size: -; CDR3: ASSEETRQAF
V: TRBV20-1; J: TRBJ2-1; size: -; CDR3: SAPLGEEQF
V: TRBV19; J: TRBJ1-1; size: -; CDR3: ASCNLGINTEAF
V: TRBV9; J: TRBJ2-5; size: -; CDR3: ASRQGAQETQY
V: TRBV10-3; J: TRBJ2-1; size: -; CDR3: AISERGNDEQF
V: TRBV25-1; J: TRBJ2-7; size: -; CDR3: ASSEQGLNEQY
V: TRBV4-1; J: TRBJ2-1; size: -; CDR3: ASSRPGGQPEQF
V: TRBV5-6; J: TRBJ1-1; size: -; CDR3: ASRARDRGDTEAF
V: TRBV6-5; J: TRBJ1-4; size: once; CDR3: ASSYSGTGNEKLF
V: TRBV19; J: TRBJ1-2; size: -; CDR3: ASSIAGQGVYGYT
V: TRBV27; J: TRBJ1-1; size: once; CDR3: ASSRQTNTEAF
V: TRBV20-1; J: TRBJ2-1; size: -; CDR3: SARTWNEQF
V: TRBV5-5; J: TRBJ1-6; size: -; CDR3: ASSLGDTLSPLH
V: TRBV11-2; J: TRBJ2-1; size: many; CDR3: ASSPLKRQAYNEQF
V: TRBV5-1; J: TRBJ1-4; size: -; CDR3: ASSGSYATNEKLF
V: TRBV7-9; J: TRBJ2-7; size: -; CDR3: ASSREQGAYEQY
V: TRBV5-1; J: TRBJ1-1; size: once; CDR3: ASGAGDGTEAF
V: TRBV7-9; J: TRBJ2-1; size: -; CDR3: ASSLRGSWASSSNEQF
V: TRBV5-1; J: TRBJ2-7; size: -; CDR3: ASSSLQQGAYEQY
V: TRBV6-6; J: TRBJ2-3; size: -; CDR3: ASSPQGWGNTQY